These T cell receptor beta chains were read from a single sample in a study of blood T cell repertoires in COVID-19. Assay: immunoSEQ multiplex PCR; the TCRdb copy retains only in-frame clones and omits some. The profile shows tens of thousands of clones, around 85% of them singletons. Input material: peripheral blood. The receptors were sampled from a man aged 35 to 55 with COVID-19, enrolled during active disease. Each CDR3 is given with its conserved first and last residue. Each record gives: clone size, D gene, V gene, J gene, CDR3 protein, CDR3 DNA. A D gene is named only where the DNA matches it firmly. Rows give clone size only sometimes, using once, few, many, or a class for an expanded clone.

size: -
D: -
V: TRBV18
J: TRBJ1-2
CDR3: CASSPTDSNYGYTF
DNA: TGTGCCAGCTCACCCACAGATTCAAACTATGGCTACACCTTC

size: -
D: -
V: TRBV30
J: TRBJ1-4
CDR3: CAWTGVANEKLFF
DNA: TGTGCCTGGACGGGGGTGGCTAATGAAAAACTGTTTTTT

size: -
D: -
V: TRBV5-1
J: TRBJ2-7
CDR3: CASSSATGSYEQYF
DNA: TGCGCCAGCAGCTCCGCGACAGGCTCCTACGAGCAGTACTTC

size: -
D: -
V: TRBV10-1
J: TRBJ1-1
CDR3: CASSASGPGAFF
DNA: TGCGCCAGCAGTGCTTCTGGGCCCGGAGCTTTCTTT

size: -
D: -
V: TRBV11-2
J: TRBJ2-1
CDR3: CASSPFLGSYNEQFF
DNA: TGTGCCAGCAGCCCGTTCCTAGGTTCCTACAATGAGCAGTTCTTC

size: -
D: -
V: TRBV2
J: TRBJ1-1
CDR3: CASSAWGGHLNTEAFF
DNA: TGTGCCAGCAGCGCTTGGGGGGGGCACCTTAACACTGAAGCTTTCTTT

size: -
D: -
V: TRBV30
J: TRBJ1-1
CDR3: CAWSVLRGSEAFF
DNA: TGTGCCTGGAGTGTGCTGCGGGGGAGCGAAGCTTTCTTT

size: -
D: -
V: TRBV5-1
J: TRBJ1-2
CDR3: CASSRDGSEANYGYTF
DNA: TGCGCCAGCAGCCGGGATGGGTCAGAAGCTAACTATGGCTACACCTTC

size: -
D: -
V: TRBV19
J: TRBJ2-2
CDR3: CASIPPYTGELFF
DNA: TGTGCCAGTATCCCCCCCTACACCGGGGAGCTGTTTTTT

size: -
D: -
V: TRBV15
J: TRBJ2-5
CDR3: CATSRDPKETQYF
DNA: TGTGCCACCAGCAGAGACCCTAAAGAGACCCAGTACTTC

size: -
D: TRBD2
V: TRBV10-3
J: TRBJ2-1
CDR3: CAISDHGTSGREQFF
DNA: TGTGCCATCAGTGATCACGGGACTAGCGGGCGTGAGCAGTTCTTC

size: -
D: -
V: TRBV4-1
J: TRBJ2-5
CDR3: CASSQVPGWETQYF
DNA: TGCGCCAGCAGCCAAGTGCCAGGATGGGAGACCCAGTACTTC

size: many
D: -
V: TRBV28
J: TRBJ1-2
CDR3: CASSWQYYGYTF
DNA: TGTGCCAGCAGTTGGCAGTACTATGGCTACACCTTC

size: -
D: TRBD1
V: TRBV2
J: TRBJ1-5
CDR3: CASSGEGQSNQPQHF
DNA: TGTGCCAGCAGCGGAGAGGGACAGAGCAATCAGCCCCAGCATTTT

size: -
D: -
V: TRBV9
J: TRBJ2-7
CDR3: CASGLGPNSYEQYF
DNA: TGTGCCAGCGGGTTGGGGCCGAACTCCTACGAGCAGTACTTC

size: -
D: -
V: TRBV30
J: TRBJ2-1
CDR3: CAWSVGGLYNEQFF
DNA: TGTGCCTGGAGTGTCGGGGGTCTGTACAATGAGCAGTTCTTC